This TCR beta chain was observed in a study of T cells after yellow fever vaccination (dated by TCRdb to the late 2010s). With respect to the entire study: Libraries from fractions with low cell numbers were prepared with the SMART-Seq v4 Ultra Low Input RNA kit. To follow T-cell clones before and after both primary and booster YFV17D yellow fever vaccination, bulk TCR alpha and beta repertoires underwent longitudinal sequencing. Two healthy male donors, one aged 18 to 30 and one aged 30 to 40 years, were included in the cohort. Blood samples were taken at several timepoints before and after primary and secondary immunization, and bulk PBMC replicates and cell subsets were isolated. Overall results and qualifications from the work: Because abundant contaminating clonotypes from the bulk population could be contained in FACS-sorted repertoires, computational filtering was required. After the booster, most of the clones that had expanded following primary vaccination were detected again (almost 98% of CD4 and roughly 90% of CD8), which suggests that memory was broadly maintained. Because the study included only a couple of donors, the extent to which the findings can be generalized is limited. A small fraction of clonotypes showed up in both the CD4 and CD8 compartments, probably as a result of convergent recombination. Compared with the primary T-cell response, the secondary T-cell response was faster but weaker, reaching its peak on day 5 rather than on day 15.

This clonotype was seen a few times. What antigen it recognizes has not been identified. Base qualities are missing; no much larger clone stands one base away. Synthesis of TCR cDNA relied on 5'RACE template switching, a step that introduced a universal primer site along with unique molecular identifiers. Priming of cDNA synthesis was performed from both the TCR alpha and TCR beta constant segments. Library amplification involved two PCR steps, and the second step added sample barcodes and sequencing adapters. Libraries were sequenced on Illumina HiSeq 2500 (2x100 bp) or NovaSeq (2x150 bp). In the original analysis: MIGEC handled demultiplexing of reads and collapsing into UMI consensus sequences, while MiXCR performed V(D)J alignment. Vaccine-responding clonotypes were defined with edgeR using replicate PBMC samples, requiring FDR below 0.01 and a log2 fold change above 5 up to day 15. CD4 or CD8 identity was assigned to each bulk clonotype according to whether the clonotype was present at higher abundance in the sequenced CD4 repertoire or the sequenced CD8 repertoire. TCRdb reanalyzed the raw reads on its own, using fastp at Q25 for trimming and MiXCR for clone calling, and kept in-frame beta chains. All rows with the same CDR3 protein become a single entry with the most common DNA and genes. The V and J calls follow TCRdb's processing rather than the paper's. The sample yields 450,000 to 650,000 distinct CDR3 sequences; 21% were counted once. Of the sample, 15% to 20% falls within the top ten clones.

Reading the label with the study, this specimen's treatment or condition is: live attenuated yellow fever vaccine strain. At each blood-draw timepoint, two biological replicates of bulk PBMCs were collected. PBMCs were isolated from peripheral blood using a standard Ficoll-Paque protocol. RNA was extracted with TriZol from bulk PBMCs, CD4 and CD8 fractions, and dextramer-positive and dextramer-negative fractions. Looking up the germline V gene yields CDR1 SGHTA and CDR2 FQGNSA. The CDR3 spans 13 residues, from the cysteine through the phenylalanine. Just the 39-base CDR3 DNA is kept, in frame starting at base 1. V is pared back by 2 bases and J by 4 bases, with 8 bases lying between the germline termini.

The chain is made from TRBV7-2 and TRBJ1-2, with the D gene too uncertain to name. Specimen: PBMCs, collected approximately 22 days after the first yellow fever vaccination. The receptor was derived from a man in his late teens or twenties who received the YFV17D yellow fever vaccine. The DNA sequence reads TGTGCCAGCAGCTTACAGTGGAGCTATGGCTACACCTTC. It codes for CASSLQWSYGYTF.